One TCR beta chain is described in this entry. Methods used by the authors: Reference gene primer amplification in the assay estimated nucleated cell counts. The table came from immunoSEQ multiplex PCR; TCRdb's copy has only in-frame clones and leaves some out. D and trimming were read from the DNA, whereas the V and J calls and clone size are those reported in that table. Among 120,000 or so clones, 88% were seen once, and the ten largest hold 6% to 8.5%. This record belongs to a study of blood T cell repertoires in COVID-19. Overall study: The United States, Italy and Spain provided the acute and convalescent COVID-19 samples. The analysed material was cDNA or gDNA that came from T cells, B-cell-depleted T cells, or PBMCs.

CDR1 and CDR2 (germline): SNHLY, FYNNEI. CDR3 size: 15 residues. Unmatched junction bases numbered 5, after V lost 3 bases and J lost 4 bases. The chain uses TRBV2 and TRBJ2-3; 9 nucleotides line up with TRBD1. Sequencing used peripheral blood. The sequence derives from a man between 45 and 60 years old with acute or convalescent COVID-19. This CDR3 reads CASSEDRGQSDTQYF. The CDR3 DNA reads TGTGCCAGCAGTGAGGACAGGGGACAGTCAGATACGCAGTATTTT.